These 23 T cell receptor beta chains came from one sample sequenced in a study of beta chain features in type 1 diabetes. Study-level findings and limits: TCRB CDR3 length was moderately but significantly reduced in all four CD4+ subsets of Type 1 diabetes patients.

Their antigens remain unidentified. As every portion of the isolated RNA was reverse transcribed, the sequencing read expressed TCRB transcripts. Sequencing was performed with immunoSEQ multiplex PCR; in TCRdb, only in-frame clones are kept and a portion is missing. The sample yields about 660,000 clones, about 14% seen once. Material: naive CD4+ T cells from blood. Receptor source: a man between 18 and 29 years old with type 1 diabetes.

The gene calls are TRBV5-1 and TRBJ2-5, with D possibly being TRBD2 (5 bases). The CDR3 spans 13 residues. The V end lost 5 bases, the J end lost 3 bases, and 11 bases lay between the germline ends. Germline V gene lookup returns CDR1 SGHRS and CDR2 YFSETQ. The CDR3 sequence: CASSLAYEETQYF. CDR3 nucleotide sequence: TGCGCCAGCAGTCTAGCTTACGAAGAGACCCAGTACTTC. Drawing the rest from reference TRBV5-1 and TRBJ2-5, the complete variable domain is KAGVTQTPRYLIKTRGQQVTLSCSPISGHRSVSWYQQTPGQGLQFLFEYFSETQRNKGNFPGRFSGRQFSNSRSEMNVSTLELGDSALYLCASSLAYEETQYFGPGTRLLVL.

In its sample, this clone was seen a few times. This chain connects TRBV30 to TRBJ1-5; possibly TRBD1 for D (6 bases). V gave up 3 bases and J gave up 0 bases, with 15 bases separating them. Germline lookup yields CDR1 GTSNPN and CDR2 SVGIG (reference sequence). The CDR3 covers 16 residues. CDR3 nucleotides: TGTGCCTGGAGAGGGGGGGGAAAACCTAGCAATCAGCCCCAGCATTTT. It translates to CAWRGGGKPSNQPQHF. The full variable domain, completed using reference TRBV30 and TRBJ1-5, is SQTIHQWPATLVQPVGSPLSLECTVEGTSNPNLYWYRQAAGRGLQLLFYSVGIGQISSEVPQNLSASRPQDRQFILSSKKLLLSDSGFYLCAWRGGGKPSNQPQHFGDGTRLSIL.

The rearrangement links TRBV11-2 to TRBJ2-7; TRBD1 might be the D (6 bases). V was trimmed by 1 base and J by 2 bases, leaving 12 bases between them. The CDR3 loop spans 15 amino acids. Germline lookup yields CDR1 SGHAT and CDR2 FQNNGV. The CDR3 nucleotides are TGTGCCAGCAGCTTAGGTACAGGGTTTACCTACGAGCAGTACTTC. Residues: CASSLGTGFTYEQYF.

This clone was detected a few times. The chain employs TRBV28 and TRBJ2-7, with D unresolved. Per germline, CDR1 MDHEN and CDR2 SYDVKM. The CDR3 runs 11 residues. The V and J ends lost 1 base and 5 bases respectively, with 3 bases between them. CDR3 in amino acids: CASSLYDEQYF. The CDR3, as DNA: TGTGCCAGCAGTTTATATGACGAGCAGTACTTC. Drawing the rest from reference TRBV28 and TRBJ2-7, the complete variable domain is DVKVTQSSRYLVKRTGEKVFLECVQDMDHENMFWYRQDPGLGLRLIYFSYDVKMKEKGDIPEGYSVSREKKERFSLILESASTNQTSMYLCASSLYDEQYFGPGTRLTVT.

This clone was recorded a few times. The chain recombines TRBV30 with TRBJ2-1; D not resolved. The CDR3 contains 15 residues. Trimming pared 1 base from V and 3 bases from J, leaving 13 bases between. The germline CDR1 and CDR2 sequences are GTSNPN and SVGIG (reference sequence). The CDR3 DNA sequence: TGTGCCTGGAGTGGCCCGGAGATCCGCTACAATGAGCAGTTCTTC. Encoded protein: CAWSGPEIRYNEQFF.

This clone was seen just once. This chain uses TRBV6-5 with TRBJ1-1, with D unclear. The germline gives CDR1 MNHEY, CDR2 SVGAGI. V lost 2 bases, J lost 5 bases, and 9 bases lay in between. The CDR3 spans 13 residues. CDR3 amino acids: CASSYRRSTEAFF. The DNA of the CDR3 is TGTGCCAGCAGTTACAGAAGGAGTACTGAAGCTTTCTTT.

This clone showed up just a few times. The chain employs TRBV5-4 and TRBJ1-1, with D perhaps matching TRBD1 (6 bases). Germline loops: CDR1 SGHNT, CDR2 YYREEE (reference sequence). The CDR3 loop spans 13 amino acids. Trimming shortened V by 2 bases and J by 8 bases, and 13 bases separated the two germline ends. CDR3 bases: TGTGCCAGCAGCTTTCGACCGGGGGGCGAAGCTTTCTTT. The encoded protein is CASSFRPGGEAFF.

The J gene is TRBJ1-5, the V gene TRBV18; 7 bases align to TRBD1. Per germline, CDR1 KGHSH and CDR2 LQKENI. The CDR3 has 16 residues. V lost 2 bases and J lost 1; bases outside the gene matches: 5. The CDR3 region has the DNA TGTGCCAGCTCACCAGAGGCAGGGGGAAGCAATCAGCCCCAGCATTTT. Translation gives CASSPEAGGSNQPQHF.

The chain employs TRBV30 and TRBJ2-5, with D perhaps matching TRBD1 (5 bases). CDR1 and CDR2 (germline): GTSNPN, SVGIG (reference sequence). The CDR3 has 13 amino acids. V shed 5 bases and J shed 1 base, with 11 bases lying between them. The CDR3 region has the DNA TGTGCCTGGGCGACAGTGAGCCAAGAGACCCAGTACTTC. Translation gives CAWATVSQETQYF.

The chain recombines TRBV30 with TRBJ1-6, with 7 bases aligning to TRBD1. The V gene's germline CDR1 is GTSNPN and CDR2 SVGIG (reference sequence). Losses at the gene ends were 3 bases for V and 3 bases for J; bases not matched to a gene: 2. The CDR3 contains 14 residues. As DNA, the CDR3 is TGTGCCTGGAGACGACAGGGCTATAATTCACCCCTCCACTTT. Its translation is CAWRRQGYNSPLHF.

This chain's CDR3 is CASSLIPANTGELFF. The CDR3 DNA is TGTGCCAGCAGCTTGATCCCGGCGAACACCGGGGAGCTGTTTTTT. This chain joins TRBV7-3 and TRBJ2-2; D not resolved. The V end lost 3 bases, the J end lost 0 bases, and 8 bases lay between the germline ends. The CDR3 has 15 amino acids. Germline CDR1 and CDR2: SGHTA and FQGTGA.

The chain couples TRBV28 to TRBJ2-1; TRBD2 aligns across 12 bases. The ends lost 6 bases at V and 5 bases at J; junction bases unmatched: 5. CDR3 length: 15 residues. CDR1 and CDR2 from the germline V gene are MDHEN and SYDVKM. The CDR3 nucleotides read TGTGCCAGCAGATCACTAGCGGGGGGTAACAATGAGCAGTTCTTC. It yields the protein CASRSLAGGNNEQFF.

This chain uses TRBV27 with TRBJ2-2; tentative D call: TRBD2 (5 bases). Trimming stripped 1 base from V and 2 bases from J, with 8 bases between. Germline V lookup: CDR1 MNHEY, CDR2 SMNVEV (reference sequence). The CDR3 is made up of 15 amino acids. CDR3 residues: CASSLYGVNTGELFF. The CDR3 DNA reads TGTGCCAGCAGTTTATACGGGGTAAACACCGGGGAGCTGTTTTTT.

Only a few counts were recorded for this clone. CDR3 amino acids: CSVAMLGGIPYGYTF. The CDR3 coding sequence is TGCAGCGTTGCCATGTTGGGAGGGATTCCCTATGGCTACACCTTC. V gene TRBV29-1 combines with J gene TRBJ1-2; no clear D gene. Germline V gene lookup returns CDR1 SQVTM and CDR2 ANQGSEA. The V end lost 4 bases, the J end lost 4 bases, and 19 bases lay between the germline ends. The CDR3 loop spans 15 amino acids.

The genes are TRBV5-5 and TRBJ1-4; 8 bases are a match to TRBD1. CDR1 and CDR2 from the germline V gene are SGHKS and YYEKEE (reference sequence). The trim removed 0 bases at V and 0 bases at J, leaving 1 base unmatched. This CDR3 contains 16 residues. In nucleotides, the CDR3 is TGTGCCAGCAGCTTGGGGACAGGGACAACTAATGAAAAACTGTTTTTT. This codes for CASSLGTGTTNEKLFF.

J is TRBJ1-4 and V is TRBV5-1; D is perhaps TRBD1 (6 bases). Trimming cost V 3 bases and J 5 bases, with 17 bases left between them. This CDR3 has 16 amino acids. Per the germline V gene, CDR1 is SGHRS and CDR2 is YFSETQ. CDR3 in amino acids: CASSYYSGAGNEKLFF. The CDR3 coding sequence is TGCGCCAGCAGCTATTATTCAGGGGCCGGGAATGAAAAACTGTTTTTT.

There are a few counts of this clone. The identical CDR3 is also encoded by other nucleotide sequences in the sample. V usage is TRBV7-3 and J usage is TRBJ2-5; D is unresolved. V lost 0 bases to trimming and J lost 1 base, with 3 bases between them. From germline, CDR1 is SGHTA and CDR2 FQGTGA. The CDR3 sequence is 13 residues long. The CDR3 reads CASSLTAQETQYF. The CDR3 bases are TGTGCCAGCAGCTTAACGGCCCAAGAGACCCAGTACTTC.

The rearrangement joins TRBV15 to TRBJ1-5; TRBD1 matches 8 bases. The germline V gene encodes CDR1 LNHNV and CDR2 YYDKDF (reference sequence). J lost 1 base, V lost 1 base, and 3 bases had no gene match. The CDR3 runs to 16 residues. In DNA form, the CDR3 reads TGTGCCACCAGCAGAGGCACAGGGGGAAGCAATCAGCCCCAGCATTTT. This sequence encodes CATSRGTGGSNQPQHF.

V is TRBV28 and J is TRBJ2-7; 7 bases are shared with TRBD1. V dropped 4 bases and J dropped 2; count of bases not matched to a gene: 5. The CDR3 has 14 amino acids. Germline CDR1 reads MDHEN; CDR2 reads SYDVKM. CDR3 nucleotide sequence: TGTGCCAGCAGTTGGGACAGCGTTACCTACGAGCAGTACTTC. Translating gives CASSWDSVTYEQYF. Combining the CDR3 with reference TRBV28 and TRBJ2-7 gives the whole variable domain DVKVTQSSRYLVKRTGEKVFLECVQDMDHENMFWYRQDPGLGLRLIYFSYDVKMKEKGDIPEGYSVSREKKERFSLILESASTNQTSMYLCASSWDSVTYEQYFGPGTRLTVT.

V and J are TRBV5-1 and TRBJ2-1; a weak D match, TRBD2 (6 bases). There are 14 residues in the CDR3. Germline V CDR1 and CDR2: SGHRS, YFSETQ. Between the trimmed V and J ends, which lost 3 bases and 10 bases, there was a span of 17 bases. The CDR3 spells CASSSGLPPWEQFF. In nucleotides, the CDR3 is TGCGCCAGCAGCTCGGGACTTCCTCCGTGGGAGCAGTTCTTC.

Regarding this clone: An end of the junction does not agree with germline; a read error may underlie this. The V and J genes are TRBV30 and TRBJ2-7; D is possibly TRBD1 or TRBD2 (6 bases each). The CDR3 totals 15 residues. The germline V gene encodes CDR1 GTSNPN and CDR2 SVGIG (reference sequence). The CDR3 DNA reads as TGTGCCCGGAGGGCCAGGGGTCCCTTTCCGGGAGAGCAGTACTTC. Translating it yields CARRARGPFPGEQYF.

This clone appeared a few times. The chain links TRBV9 to TRBJ2-1; perhaps TRBD2 as D (5 bases). Germline V gene data show CDR1 as SGDLS and CDR2 as YYNGEE. This CDR3 spans 13 amino acids. Trimming removed 3 bases at V and 8 bases at J, with 12 bases between. CDR3 in amino acids: CASSERLNYEQFF. The CDR3 DNA reads as TGTGCCAGCAGCGAGCGGTTGAACTATGAGCAGTTCTTC.

The chain is built from TRBV6-5 and TRBJ2-4, with TRBD2 as a possible D gene (5 bases). V lost 7 bases to trimming and J lost 5 bases, with 18 bases between them. The CDR3 loop spans 15 amino acids. In germline, CDR1 is MNHEY, CDR2 SVGAGI. CDR3 region: CASTATGLTQNIQYF. In DNA, the CDR3 is TGTGCCAGCACCGCGACGGGATTAACCCAAAACATTCAGTACTTC.